This T cell receptor beta chain is from a study of shared T cell receptors in the human thymus. V lost 5 bases and J lost 0, with 5 bases in between. Germline V lookup: CDR1 PRHDT, CDR2 FYEKMQ (reference sequence). CDR3 size: 13 residues. Libraries were prepared by immunoSEQ multiplex PCR; TCRdb keeps only in-frame clonotypes and omits some of them. This sample has hundreds of thousands of clones, with roughly 88% found just once. Another study also made use of these data, one on human thymus T cells. That study reports: Thymus tissue for the work was resected from patients undergoing corrective heart surgery. Thymic as well as blood repertoires seemed to favor certain V and J genes unevenly.

The sample comprised thymocytes. The TCR was taken from a boy in the first two years of life with a congenital heart defect. This chain uses TRBV13 with TRBJ1-3, with no clear D. DNA for the CDR3: TGTGCCAGCAGCCCTATCTCTGGAAACACCATATATTTT. It specifies CASSPISGNTIYF.